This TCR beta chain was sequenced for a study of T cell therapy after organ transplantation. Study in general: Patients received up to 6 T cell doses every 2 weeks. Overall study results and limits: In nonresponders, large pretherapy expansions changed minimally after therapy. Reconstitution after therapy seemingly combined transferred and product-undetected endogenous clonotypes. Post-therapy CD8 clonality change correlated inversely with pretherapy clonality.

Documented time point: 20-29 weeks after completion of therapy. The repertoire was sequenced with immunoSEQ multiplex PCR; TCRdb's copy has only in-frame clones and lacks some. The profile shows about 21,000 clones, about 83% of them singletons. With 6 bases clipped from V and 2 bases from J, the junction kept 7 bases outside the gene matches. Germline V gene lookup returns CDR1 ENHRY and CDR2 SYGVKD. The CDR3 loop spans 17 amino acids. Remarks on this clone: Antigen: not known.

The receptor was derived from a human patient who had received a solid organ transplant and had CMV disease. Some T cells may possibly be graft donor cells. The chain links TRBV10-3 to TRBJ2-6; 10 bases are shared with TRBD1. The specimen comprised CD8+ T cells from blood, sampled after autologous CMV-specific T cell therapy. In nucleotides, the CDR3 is TGTGCCATCAGAACCGGGACAGGGGAAGCTGGGGCCAACGTCCTGACTTTC. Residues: CAIRTGTGEAGANVLTF.